The 23 T cell receptor beta chains presented below share a single source sample, sequenced in a study of shared clonotypes between healthy human individuals. The table came from immunoSEQ multiplex PCR; TCRdb's copy has only in-frame clones and leaves some out. The table includes a few million clones, roughly 92% detected once. Sample: naive CD4+ T cells sorted from blood. The subset was: CD45RA+ positively selected. These receptors were taken from a man aged 18 to 30 in good health.

The chain joins TRBV7-9 to TRBJ2-7, with a weak D call TRBD1 (6 bases). Trimming took 4 bases from V and 1 from J, leaving 11 bases between them. Germline CDR1 SEHNR, CDR2 FQNEAQ (reference sequence). The CDR3 extends over 14 amino acids. Written as DNA, the CDR3 is TGTGCCAGCAGCTGGACAGCGGTTTCCTACGAGCAGTACTTC. Amino acids: CASSWTAVSYEQYF. Full variable domain (remainder filled in from reference TRBV7-9 and TRBJ2-7): DTGVSQNPRHKITKRGQNVTFRCDPISEHNRLYWYRQTLGQGPEFLTYFQNEAQLEKSRLLSDRFSAERPKGSFSTLEIQRTEQGDSAMYLCASSWTAVSYEQYFGPGTRLTVT.

The rearrangement links TRBV7-9 to TRBJ2-7, with 7 bases fitting TRBD1. The CDR3 sequence is 14 residues long. V shed 1 base and J 6 bases; nucleotides not matched to a gene: 6. Germline-derived CDR1 and CDR2 are SEHNR and FQNEAQ (reference sequence). The CDR3 coding sequence is TGTGCCAGCAGCTTAGAGGGGGCCGGTGGCGAGCAGTACTTC. Its translation: CASSLEGAGGEQYF.

The chain uses TRBV11-2 and TRBJ2-2; D is unclear. CDR1 and CDR2 (germline): SGHAT, FQNNGV. CDR3 size: 14 residues. Between the trimmed V and J ends, which lost 4 bases and 5 bases, there was a span of 11 bases. CDR3: CASSSVSATGELFF. CDR3 coding DNA: TGTGCCAGCAGCTCCGTATCTGCAACCGGGGAGCTGTTTTTT. The whole variable domain, remainder taken from reference TRBV11-2 and TRBJ2-2, is EAGVAQSPRYKIIEKRQSVAFWCNPISGHATLYWYQQILGQGPKLLIQFQNNGVVDDSQLPKDRFSAERLKGVDSTLKIQPAKLEDSAVYLCASSSVSATGELFFGEGSRLTVL.

This clone was seen once. The V and J genes are TRBV5-4 and TRBJ2-1; TRBD2 agrees at 12 bases. Germline CDR1 is SGHNT and CDR2 is YYREEE (reference sequence). CDR3 size: 15 residues. The V gene end was trimmed by 0 bases and the J gene end by 6 bases; junction bases not matched to a gene: 1. The CDR3 region is CASSLASGGANEQFF. The CDR3, as DNA: TGTGCCAGCAGCTTGGCTAGCGGGGGGGCCAATGAGCAGTTCTTC.

The chain is built from TRBV5-1 and TRBJ1-1; TRBD1 matches 7 bases. CDR3 length equals 15 residues. V was clipped by 0 bases and J by 1 base; unmatched bases: 3. Germline CDR1 and CDR2: SGHRS and YFSETQ. The CDR3 DNA reads as TGCGCCAGCAGCTTGGTACAGGGGACGAACACTGAAGCTTTCTTT. Translating it yields CASSLVQGTNTEAFF.

This chain links TRBV4-1 with TRBJ2-1, with TRBD2 matching over 9 bases. CDR1 and CDR2 from the germline V gene are MGHRA and YSYEKL. The V and J ends lost 3 bases and 2 bases, in that order; junction bases with no gene match: 5. CDR3 length: 16 amino acids. This chain's CDR3 is CASSHGGLAPYNEQFF. CDR3 nucleotide sequence: TGCGCCAGCAGCCATGGGGGACTAGCCCCCTACAATGAGCAGTTCTTC.

The chain combines TRBV10-2 with TRBJ2-5; TRBD2 agrees at 8 bases. V lost 8 bases, J lost 7 bases, and 6 bases stayed unmatched. Germline CDR1 reads WSHSY; CDR2 reads SAAADI. The CDR3 length is 12 residues. In DNA, the CDR3 is TGCGCCAGCCGGGAGGGGAAGGGGACCCAGTACTTC. It is translated as CASREGKGTQYF.

Points on this clone: At the DNA level, this CDR3 is encoded by other sequences in the same sample as well. V is TRBV6-1 and J is TRBJ1-1, with D tentatively TRBD1 (5 bases). CDR1 and CDR2 from the germline V gene are MNHNS and SASEGT. This CDR3 is built from 13 residues. The germline V and J ends were trimmed by 6 bases and 0 bases, with 8 bases remaining between them. DNA for the CDR3: TGTGCCAGCAGCGTGGGGCTGAACACTGAAGCTTTCTTT. As protein: CASSVGLNTEAFF.

This chain uses TRBV5-4 with TRBJ2-7, with 10 bases lining up with TRBD2. Germline V gene sequence: CDR1 SGHNT, CDR2 YYREEE (reference sequence). The J segment lost 5 bases and the V segment lost 4 bases, leaving 9 bases of the junction unmatched. This CDR3 has 15 amino acids. The CDR3 sequence is CASSPGIAGGHEQYF. CDR3 sequence (DNA): TGTGCCAGCAGCCCGGGAATAGCGGGAGGCCACGAGCAGTACTTC.

This chain joins TRBV5-1 and TRBJ2-5, with 8 positions matching TRBD2. CDR1 and CDR2 (germline): SGHRS, YFSETQ. With V trimmed by 4 bases and J by 5 bases, 10 bases remained unmatched. The CDR3 is 15 residues long. The CDR3 protein is CASSPRVAGYETQYF. In DNA form, the CDR3 reads TGCGCCAGCAGCCCGCGGGTAGCGGGGTATGAGACCCAGTACTTC.

V is TRBV19 and J is TRBJ2-5; possible D gene TRBD1, 6 bases. Germline V gene lookup returns CDR1 LNHDA and CDR2 SQIVND (reference sequence). The CDR3 has 14 amino acids. Trimming removed 6 bases at V and 1 base at J, with 12 bases between. In DNA form, the CDR3 reads TGTGCCAGTAGATCCCCGACAGGCCAAGAGACCCAGTACTTC. It codes for CASRSPTGQETQYF.

This clone appeared a single time. CDR3 amino acids: CASGTARDSLSYEQYF. Written as DNA, the CDR3 is TGCGCCAGCGGAACAGCCCGGGACAGCCTCTCCTACGAGCAGTACTTC. The chain combines TRBV5-1 with TRBJ2-7, with TRBD1 identical over 7 bases. The V gene end was trimmed by 7 bases and the J gene end by 0 bases; junction bases not matched to a gene: 13. Germline CDR1 SGHRS, CDR2 YFSETQ. This CDR3 is 16 amino acids long.

In nucleotides, the CDR3 is TGTGCCAGCAGCTACGGACAGGGGACCTATAATTCACCCCTCCACTTT. Translating it yields CASSYGQGTYNSPLHF. This chain joins TRBV5-4 and TRBJ1-6, with 9 bases aligning to TRBD1. J gave up 2 bases and V 3 bases, and 3 bases lay outside the gene matches. The CDR3 runs 16 residues. Germline V gene sequence: CDR1 SGHNT, CDR2 YYREEE (reference sequence).

The chain is built from TRBV4-1 and TRBJ2-2; D may be TRBD1 (6 bases). With 0 bases removed from V and 1 base from J, the gap between germline ends came to 9 bases. Germline V gene data show CDR1 as MGHRA and CDR2 as YSYEKL. CDR3 length equals 16 residues. The CDR3 DNA follows: TGCGCCAGCAGCCAAGATGTAGGGGGGAACACCGGGGAGCTGTTTTTT. Protein sequence: CASSQDVGGNTGELFF.

The V and J genes are TRBV7-2 and TRBJ2-5, with 14 bases identical to TRBD2. From germline, CDR1 is SGHTA and CDR2 FQGNSA. CDR3 length: 17 amino acids. Trimming at V came to 1 base and at J to 5 bases, leaving 6 bases not matched to a gene. The DNA of the CDR3 is TGTGCCAGCAGCTTAGTTGGACTAGCGGGAGGCTTGGAGACCCAGTACTTC. This sequence encodes CASSLVGLAGGLETQYF. The full variable domain, completed using reference TRBV7-2 and TRBJ2-5, is GAGVSQSPSNKVTEKGKDVELRCDPISGHTALYWYRQSLGQGLEFLIYFQGNSAPDKSGLPSDRFSAERTGGSVSTLTIQRTQQEDSAVYLCASSLVGLAGGLETQYFGPGTRLLVL.

This sequence joins TRBV13 and TRBJ1-1; a possible D gene is TRBD1 (5 bases). This CDR3 region has 13 residues. The germline V gene encodes CDR1 PRHDT and CDR2 FYEKMQ (reference sequence). Trimming took 2 bases from V and 4 from J, leaving 8 bases between them. This chain's CDR3 is CASSLWGSTEAFF. CDR3 nucleotides: TGTGCCAGCAGCTTATGGGGGAGCACTGAAGCTTTCTTT. The entire variable domain, with the rest obtained from reference TRBV13 and TRBJ1-1, is as follows: AAGVIQSPRHLIKEKRETATLKCYPIPRHDTVYWYQQGPGQDPQFLISFYEKMQSDKGSIPDRFSAQQFSDYHSELNMSSLELGDSALYFCASSLWGSTEAFFGQGTRLTVV.

Only one count was recorded for this clone. V gene TRBV2 combines with J gene TRBJ2-7, with 14 bases aligning to TRBD2. From germline, CDR1 is SNHLY and CDR2 FYNNEI. CDR3 length: 14 amino acids. V was pared by 7 bases and J by 7 bases, with 6 bases of the junction left unmatched. The chain's CDR3 is CASIRTSGGQEQYF. The DNA of the CDR3 is TGTGCCAGCATCCGGACTAGCGGGGGGCAGGAGCAGTACTTC.

About this clone: Relative to the germline gene, one junction end is altered; a read error may explain this. This sequence joins TRBV7-7 and TRBJ2-2, with D uncertain. CDR1 SSHAT and CDR2 FNYEAQ come from the germline V gene (reference sequence). This CDR3 spans 14 amino acids. The CDR3 DNA follows: TGTGCTAGCAGCCCCCGGAGCTTCACCGGGGAGCTGTTTTTT. Translated: CASSPRSFTGELFF.

A word on this clone: Other DNA sequences from this sample encode an identical CDR3 as well. The J gene is TRBJ2-7, the V gene TRBV30; no reliable D call. Germline CDR1 reads GTSNPN; CDR2 reads SVGIG (reference sequence). The CDR3 runs to 11 residues. The V end lost 0 bases, the J end lost 5 bases, and 5 bases lay between the germline ends. The CDR3 reads CAWSVSDEQYF. CDR3 sequence (DNA): TGTGCCTGGAGTGTATCCGACGAGCAGTACTTC.

The V call is TRBV27, the J call TRBJ2-1; D is tentatively TRBD1 or TRBD2 (5 bases each). This CDR3 has 15 amino acids. Trimming took 7 bases from V and 4 from J, leaving 17 bases between them. The germline gives CDR1 MNHEY, CDR2 SMNVEV (reference sequence). The CDR3 region has the DNA TGTGCCAGCAAGTTCCGGGGCTATGGGTACAATGAGCAGTTCTTC. Amino acids: CASKFRGYGYNEQFF.

This clone is a singleton in its sample. The genes are TRBV10-3 and TRBJ2-7, with D perhaps TRBD1 (5 bases). The germline gives CDR1 ENHRY, CDR2 SYGVKD. The CDR3 consists of 13 residues. V lost 6 bases, J lost 4 bases, and 13 bases lay in between. The CDR3 nucleotides are TGTGCCATCAGCAGGGAACTCGGGTACGAGCAGTACTTC. It encodes CAISRELGYEQYF.

The chain is built from TRBV6-1 and TRBJ2-1; TRBD1 aligns across 11 bases. The CDR3 totals 15 residues. CDR1 is MNHNS and CDR2 is SASEGT in the germline V gene. With V trimmed by 9 bases and J by 8 bases, 12 bases remained unmatched. CDR3 sequence (DNA): TGTGCCAGTTGCGACGGGACAGGGGGGTTTTATGAGCAGTTCTTC. Amino acid sequence: CASCDGTGGFYEQFF.

The chain links TRBV4-1 to TRBJ2-7; 7 bases agree with TRBD1. CDR1 MGHRA and CDR2 YSYEKL come from the germline V gene. V shed 3 bases and J 2 bases; nucleotides not matched to a gene: 7. This CDR3 contains 15 residues. The CDR3 sequence is CASSQPGQRPYEQYF. In DNA, the CDR3 is TGCGCCAGCAGCCAGCCGGGACAGAGACCCTACGAGCAGTACTTC.